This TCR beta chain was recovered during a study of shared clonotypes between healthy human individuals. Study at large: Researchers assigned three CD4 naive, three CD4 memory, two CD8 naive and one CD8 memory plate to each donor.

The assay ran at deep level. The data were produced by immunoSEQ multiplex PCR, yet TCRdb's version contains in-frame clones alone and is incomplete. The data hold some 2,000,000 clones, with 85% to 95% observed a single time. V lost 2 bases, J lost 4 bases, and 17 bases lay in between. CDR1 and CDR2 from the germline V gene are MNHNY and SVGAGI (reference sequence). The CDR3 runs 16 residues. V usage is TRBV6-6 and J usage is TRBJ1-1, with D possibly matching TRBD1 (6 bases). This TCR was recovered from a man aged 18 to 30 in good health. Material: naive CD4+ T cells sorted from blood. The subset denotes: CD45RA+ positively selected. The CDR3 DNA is TGTGCCAGCAGTTACCTGTGGGGCGGAGGGGGCACTGAAGCTTTCTTT. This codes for CASSYLWGGGGTEAFF.